This T cell receptor (beta chain) was documented in a study of blood T cells in healthy people across ages. Broader study findings: Comparison with aged donors showed that long-lived donors had more naive CD4+ cells and higher diversity.

Sample-barcoded 5' priming and a J-beta primer mix drove a second PCR of about 7 to 11 cycles. One entry per CDR3 protein, called by TCRdb with MiXCR from the 5' RACE reads. The sample has about 640,000 distinct CDR3 sequences; about 53% are singletons. This CDR3 has 14 amino acids. V dropped 5 bases and J dropped 4 bases, with 14 bases sitting between them. The germline V gene encodes CDR1 SEHNR and CDR2 FQNEAQ (reference sequence). To note about this clonotype: No antigen is known for it.

The chain employs TRBV7-9 and TRBJ2-5; D is undetermined. Material: blood. The receptor was isolated from a man in his fifties or sixties in good health. CDR3 nucleotide sequence: TGTGCCAGCAGCCGAGGACCTTCACGAGAGACCCAGTACTTC. Amino acids: CASSRGPSRETQYF.